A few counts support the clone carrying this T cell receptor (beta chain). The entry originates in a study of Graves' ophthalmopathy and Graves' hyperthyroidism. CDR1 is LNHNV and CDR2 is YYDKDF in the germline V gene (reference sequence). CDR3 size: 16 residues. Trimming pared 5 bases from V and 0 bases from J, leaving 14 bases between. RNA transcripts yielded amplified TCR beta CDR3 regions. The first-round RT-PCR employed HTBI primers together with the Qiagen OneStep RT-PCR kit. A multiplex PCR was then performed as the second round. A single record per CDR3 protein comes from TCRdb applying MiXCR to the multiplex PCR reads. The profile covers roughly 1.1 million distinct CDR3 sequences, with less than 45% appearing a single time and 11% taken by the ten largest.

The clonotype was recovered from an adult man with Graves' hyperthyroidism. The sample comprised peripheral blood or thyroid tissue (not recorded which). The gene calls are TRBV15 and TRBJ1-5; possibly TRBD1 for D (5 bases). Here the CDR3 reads CATSARDRYSNQPQHF. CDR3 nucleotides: TGTGCCACCAGCGCCCGGGACCGATATAGCAATCAGCCCCAGCATTTT.